Below, one TCR beta chain is given with its context. Its antigen is not known. Germline lookup yields CDR1 SGHRS and CDR2 YFSETQ. Trimming cost V 1 base and J 6 bases, with 16 bases left between them. CDR3 length: 15 residues. What was sequenced were expressed TCRB transcripts, since all of the isolated RNA had been reverse transcribed. The repertoire was sequenced with immunoSEQ multiplex PCR; TCRdb's copy has only in-frame clones and lacks some. This table holds hundreds of thousands of clones, approximately 30% found once. This specimen comes from a study of beta chain features in type 1 diabetes. Regarding the study as a whole: There were fewer insertions and more deletions at the VDJ junctions of type 1 diabetes patients.

Sample: naive CD4+ T cells from blood. This TCR was recovered from a man between 18 and 29 years old in good health. This chain joins TRBV5-1 and TRBJ1-2, with D possibly TRBD1 on 5 matching bases. This CDR3 reads CASSLRLGRENGYTF. The DNA for the CDR3 is TGCGCCAGCAGCTTGCGCTTGGGCAGGGAGAATGGCTACACCTTC.